The present TCR beta chain was sequenced within a study of blood T cell repertoires in COVID-19. Study as a whole: Spain, Italy and the United States supplied samples that represented acute and convalescent COVID-19. T cells, B-cell-depleted T cells, or PBMCs provided the cDNA or gDNA that served as material.

Looked up from germline, CDR1 is LNHNV and CDR2 is YYDKDF (reference sequence). The V and J ends lost 3 bases and 6 bases, in that order; junction bases with no gene match: 13. The CDR3 loop spans 18 amino acids. Per the original methods: By means of reference gene primer amplification, nucleated cell counts were estimated. Produced via immunoSEQ multiplex PCR; TCRdb's table is partial and in-frame only. Clone size and the V and J calls come from that table; the DNA yielded D and trimming. The sample includes 60,000 to 70,000 clones, around 85% seen only once; the top ten take 23%. This sequence joins TRBV15 and TRBJ2-1, with 11 nucleotides matching TRBD2. This clonotype originated in a man between 50 and 59 years old with acute or convalescent COVID-19. The sequenced sample was peripheral blood. The CDR3: CATSSPRGSGGAANEQFF. The CDR3 nucleotides read TGTGCCACCAGCAGCCCCAGGGGTAGCGGGGGGGCAGCCAATGAGCAGTTCTTC. Using reference TRBV15 and TRBJ2-1 for the parts outside the CDR3, the full variable domain is DAMVIQNPRYQVTQFGKPVTLSCSQTLNHNVMYWYQQKSSQAPKLLFHYYDKDFNNEADTPDNFQSRRPNTSFCFLDIRSPGLGDTAMYLCATSSPRGSGGAANEQFFGPGTRLTVL.